What follows describes a single T cell receptor (beta chain). RNA totalling about 0.45 to 1 ug underwent reverse transcription with random hexamers. TCRdb analysed the immunoSEQ multiplex PCR reads with MiXCR anew, one entry per CDR3 protein. Among 150,000 or so distinct CDR3 sequences listed, approximately 95% were seen once. The data belong to a study of CD8 T cells in Susac syndrome. The germline V gene encodes CDR1 GTSNPN and CDR2 SVGIG (reference sequence). Trimming shortened V by 2 bases and J by 3 bases, and 8 bases separated the two germline ends. This CDR3 region has 13 residues. Blood CD8+ and CD4+ T cells underwent high-throughput TCR beta sequencing.

Sequenced sample: CD4+ T cells from PBMCs. The chain employs TRBV30 and TRBJ1-5; D perhaps matches TRBD1 (6 bases). The clonotype originates from a human donor with Susac syndrome. CDR3 nucleotides: TGTGCCTGGAGTCACAGGGCCAATCAGCCCCAGCATTTT. It specifies CAWSHRANQPQHF.